This T cell receptor beta chain was found in a study of Graves' ophthalmopathy and Graves' hyperthyroidism. Overall study findings and caveats: Researchers report that a 13-signature model separated ophthalmopathy from stable hyperthyroidism, posting around 86% sensitivity and roughly 83% specificity.

This clonotype was observed many times. The antigen is unknown. From RNA, the CDR3 regions of TCR beta chains were amplified and sequenced. HTBI primers were used in a first-round RT-PCR, which preceded a second-round multiplex PCR. TCRdb re-derived calls from the multiplex PCR reads in MiXCR, one entry per CDR3 protein. The table lists a few hundred thousand distinct CDR3 sequences, 15% to 19% of them singletons. V lost 11 bases to trimming and J lost 2 bases, with 12 bases between them. The V gene's germline CDR1 is MNHNY and CDR2 SVGAGI (reference sequence). This CDR3 has 12 amino acids. Material: peripheral blood. The gene calls are TRBV6-6 and TRBJ1-2; no definite D call. This TCR derives from a woman aged 18-35 years with stable Graves' hyperthyroidism. CDR3 DNA: TGTGCCTCCATCGGGCAAAACTATGGCTACACCTTC. It yields the protein CASIGQNYGYTF.